This T cell receptor beta chain was profiled in a study of chemoradiotherapy in HPV16-positive cancers (dated by TCRdb to between 2021 and 2022). For context, the study as a whole: Functional T-cell assays on cells from a couple of HPV16-positive patients defined candidate HPV-specific T-cell clones and common TCR motifs. The study asked whether T-cell immunity to the HPV oncoproteins E6 and E7 changes during chemoradiotherapy and whether this immunity affects survival. The candidate HPV-specific TCRs and motifs were subsequently tracked in TCR repertoires obtained from roughly 90 patients with HPV-related cancers. What the authors observed across the whole study: Expansion of candidate HPV-specific clones and E7-related TCR motifs was observed in the tumor microenvironment during treatment, whereas no such expansion was observed for non-HPV-specific T cells. In HPV16-positive patients, expansion of HPV-responsive T cells during chemoradiotherapy was associated with improved recurrence-free survival. The functional definition of HPV-specific T cells was derived from only a couple of HPV16-positive patients, and the survival association was reported for HPV16-positive patients.

Repertoires were sampled repeatedly over the course of chemoradiotherapy so that clonal expansion in the tumor microenvironment could be followed. The library was made by the immunoSEQ multiplex PCR assay. TCRdb carries this immuneACCESS record with in-frame sequences only. Its versions omit some clonotypes, under half of them owing to an unresolved V gene in the studies checked, with the rest unexplained. The sample has several thousand clones on record, approximately 79% of them singletons. The top ten constitute about 7.8% of the sample. Germline trimming amounts to 6 bases on V and 8 bases on J, with 12 as the count of junction bases outside the gene matches. The CDR3, from cysteine to phenylalanine, totals 13 residues. The kept DNA is CDR3 alone, 39 bases in frame from the first base. CDR1 and CDR2 were assigned from the germline V gene as SQVTM and ANQGSEA. As to this clone: Its antigen is unknown. Base qualities are not recorded, but no much larger clone differs from it by a single base.

Here the chain combines TRBV29-1 and TRBJ1-2; TRBD1 matches 7 bases in the middle. The starting material was tumor tissue, obtained from a patient who underwent chemoradiotherapy. The receptor comes from a human donor with HPV-associated anogenital cancer. The nucleotides are TGCAGCGTCCCCCTCGGGACAGCTGGCGGCTACACCTTC. It encodes CSVPLGTAGGYTF.